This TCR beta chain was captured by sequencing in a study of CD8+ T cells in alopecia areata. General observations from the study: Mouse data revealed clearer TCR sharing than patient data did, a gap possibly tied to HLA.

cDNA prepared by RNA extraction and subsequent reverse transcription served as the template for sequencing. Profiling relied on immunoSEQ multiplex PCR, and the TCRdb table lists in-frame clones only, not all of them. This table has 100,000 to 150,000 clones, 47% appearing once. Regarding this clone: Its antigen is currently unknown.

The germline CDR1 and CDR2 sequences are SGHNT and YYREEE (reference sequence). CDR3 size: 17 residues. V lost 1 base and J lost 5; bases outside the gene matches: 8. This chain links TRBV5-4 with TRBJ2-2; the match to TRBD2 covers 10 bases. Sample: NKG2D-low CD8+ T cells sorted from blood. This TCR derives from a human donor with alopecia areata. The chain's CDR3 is CASSLQAGGPWTGELFF. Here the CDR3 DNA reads TGTGCCAGCAGCTTGCAAGCGGGGGGGCCTTGGACCGGGGAGCTGTTTTTT.